This note documents a single T cell receptor beta chain sequence. The immunoSEQ assay was v3. Some clones are missing from TCRdb's copy, which holds only in-frame ones; the method was immunoSEQ multiplex PCR. The data show just over 25,000 clones, roughly two thirds seen once. These data belong to a study of TIL therapy for anti-PD-1-resistant metastatic lung cancer. Time point described: pre-treatment sample, taken before nivolumab and TIL therapy. The tumor samples were excised metastases, mostly pleural nodules or supraclavicular lymph nodes. The V gene lost 1 base and the J gene lost 2 bases, with 8 bases spanning the gap. The germline CDR1 and CDR2 sequences are KGHSH and LQKENI. The CDR3 extends over 14 amino acids.

This TCR derives from a person aged 25-80 years with non-small cell lung cancer. The sample in question was tumor tissue, obtained at baseline. The V and J genes are TRBV18 and TRBJ2-5; D is unresolved. The CDR3 loop reads CASSPLGSQETQYF. The CDR3 nucleotides are TGTGCCAGCTCACCACTCGGCAGTCAAGAGACCCAGTACTTC.